These T cell receptor beta chains were read from a single sample in a study of identical twins. TCRdb itself ran the 5' RACE reads through MiXCR, one entry per CDR3 protein. The sample holds 550,000 to 700,000 distinct CDR3 sequences, 20% to 25% seen once. The sample also formed part of further work on T cells expressing NK-cell markers.

The source material was PBMCs. These receptors were taken from a woman under 30 in good health. The CDR3 runs from the conserved cysteine through the conserved F or W. D genes are given only for firm matches. Clone size is shown for a subset of rows, as once, few, many or a class of expanded clone.

d_gene: TRBD1
abundance: NA
j_gene: TRBJ1-4
v_gene: TRBV7-9
CDR3nt: TGTGCCAGCAGCTCTCGAGCACAGGGGACTGAAAAACTGTTTTTT
CDR3aa: CASSSRAQGTEKLFF

d_gene: NA
abundance: NA
j_gene: TRBJ1-1
v_gene: TRBV7-9
CDR3nt: TGTGCCAGCAGCTTAGCAGGCCGGAATGAAGCTTTCTTT
CDR3aa: CASSLAGRNEAFF

d_gene: TRBD1
abundance: NA
j_gene: TRBJ1-2
v_gene: TRBV5-1
CDR3nt: TGCGCCAGCAGCATAGGGGGCAGGGACTATGGCTACACCTTC
CDR3aa: CASSIGGRDYGYTF

d_gene: TRBD2
abundance: NA
j_gene: TRBJ2-5
v_gene: TRBV20-1
CDR3nt: TGCAGTGCTCCACTACTAGCGGGAAGTGGGGAGACCCAGTACTTC
CDR3aa: CSAPLLAGSGETQYF

d_gene: TRBD2
abundance: NA
j_gene: TRBJ2-3
v_gene: TRBV4-3
CDR3nt: TGCGCCAGCAGCCAAGATAGGGCGGGAGTTACAGATACGCAGTATTTT
CDR3aa: CASSQDRAGVTDTQYF

d_gene: NA
abundance: NA
j_gene: TRBJ1-2
v_gene: TRBV29-1
CDR3nt: TGCAGCGTACAGGGTGTGTATGGCTACACCTTC
CDR3aa: CSVQGVYGYTF

d_gene: NA
abundance: few
j_gene: TRBJ1-5
v_gene: TRBV5-1
CDR3nt: TGCGCCAGTAGTCTCGGGACGTTACAGCCCCAGCATTTT
CDR3aa: CASSLGTLQPQHF

d_gene: NA
abundance: few
j_gene: TRBJ2-7
v_gene: TRBV29-1
CDR3nt: TGCAGCGCAAGCCACAATCGCGAGCAGTACTTC
CDR3aa: CSASHNREQYF

d_gene: NA
abundance: few
j_gene: TRBJ2-1
v_gene: TRBV12-3/TRBV12-4
CDR3nt: TGTGCCAGCAGTTCTTCTTCCAGTGGCTACAATGAGCAGTTCTTC
CDR3aa: CASSSSSSGYNEQFF

d_gene: TRBD1
abundance: few
j_gene: TRBJ2-1
v_gene: TRBV9
CDR3nt: TGTGCCAGCAGCGTAGCGGGACAGGGTTACAATGAGCAGTTCTTC
CDR3aa: CASSVAGQGYNEQFF

d_gene: TRBD2
abundance: NA
j_gene: TRBJ2-3
v_gene: TRBV6-1
CDR3nt: TGTGCCAGCAGACGCGGGACTAGCGGCACAGATACGCAGTATTTT
CDR3aa: CASRRGTSGTDTQYF

d_gene: NA
abundance: NA
j_gene: TRBJ1-2
v_gene: TRBV12-3/TRBV12-4
CDR3nt: TGTGCCAGCAGCCCTTCGGGCAGTGGGGCGGCTGGCTACACCTTC
CDR3aa: CASSPSGSGAAGYTF

d_gene: NA
abundance: NA
j_gene: TRBJ2-7
v_gene: TRBV14
CDR3nt: TGTGCCAGCAGCCAGCCGGGACGGGGCCGTCAAGAGCAGTACTTC
CDR3aa: CASSQPGRGRQEQYF

d_gene: NA
abundance: many
j_gene: TRBJ2-1
v_gene: TRBV20-1
CDR3nt: TGCAGTGCCCCGCGAAATGCGGGGAATGAGCAGTTCTTC
CDR3aa: CSAPRNAGNEQFF

d_gene: TRBD1
abundance: few
j_gene: TRBJ2-5
v_gene: TRBV20-1
CDR3nt: TGCAGTGCGAACTACAGGGGGCAAGCGACCCAGTACTTC
CDR3aa: CSANYRGQATQYF

d_gene: NA
abundance: few
j_gene: TRBJ2-5
v_gene: TRBV7-9
CDR3nt: TGTGCCAGCAGCTCTCGGACGAGACAAGAGACCCAGTACTTC
CDR3aa: CASSSRTRQETQYF

d_gene: TRBD1
abundance: many
j_gene: TRBJ2-7
v_gene: TRBV9
CDR3nt: TGTGCCAGCAGCGTTGGGACAGGGGACTACGAGCAGTACTTC
CDR3aa: CASSVGTGDYEQYF

d_gene: NA
abundance: few
j_gene: TRBJ1-5
v_gene: TRBV5-1
CDR3nt: TGCGCCAGCAGCTTGGAAACGGGGTTGGGACAGCCCCAGCATTTT
CDR3aa: CASSLETGLGQPQHF

d_gene: NA
abundance: few
j_gene: TRBJ1-5
v_gene: TRBV7-2
CDR3nt: TGTGCCAGCAGCTCGGGTCCGGGACCCTATTCTCAGCCCCAGCATTTT
CDR3aa: CASSSGPGPYSQPQHF

d_gene: TRBD1
abundance: few
j_gene: TRBJ2-5
v_gene: TRBV4-3
CDR3nt: TGCGCCAGCAGCCAGTCCTGGGGTAGGGGGCTGGGAGAGACCCAGTACTTC
CDR3aa: CASSQSWGRGLGETQYF

d_gene: NA
abundance: few
j_gene: TRBJ2-4
v_gene: TRBV12-3/TRBV12-4
CDR3nt: TGTGCCAGCAGTTTAAGATCGCCGCTCTTAGCCAAAAACATTCAGTACTTC
CDR3aa: CASSLRSPLLAKNIQYF

d_gene: TRBD1
abundance: NA
j_gene: TRBJ1-1
v_gene: TRBV10-3
CDR3nt: TGTGCCACCGGGACAGGGGGGCGGACTGAAGCTTTCTTT
CDR3aa: CATGTGGRTEAFF

d_gene: NA
abundance: few
j_gene: TRBJ2-1
v_gene: TRBV10-3
CDR3nt: TGTGCCATCACCTTGGACCCCTACAATGAGCAGTTCTTC
CDR3aa: CAITLDPYNEQFF

d_gene: NA
abundance: NA
j_gene: TRBJ2-1
v_gene: TRBV24-1
CDR3nt: TGTGCCACCAGTGCTGGCCAGGGGCGACTCAATGAGCAGTTCTTC
CDR3aa: CATSAGQGRLNEQFF

d_gene: TRBD1
abundance: many
j_gene: TRBJ2-6
v_gene: TRBV18
CDR3nt: TGTGCCAGCTCATTAAGGACAGGGGCTGTCTCTGGGGCCAACGTCCTGACTTTC
CDR3aa: CASSLRTGAVSGANVLTF

d_gene: NA
abundance: few
j_gene: TRBJ2-7
v_gene: TRBV3-1
CDR3nt: TGTGCCAGCAGCCAAGTTGTGGGTTTCCACGAGCAGTACTTC
CDR3aa: CASSQVVGFHEQYF

d_gene: NA
abundance: NA
j_gene: TRBJ2-1
v_gene: TRBV7-6
CDR3nt: TGTGCCAGCAGTTATCAACTAGCTACTGAGCAGTTCTTC
CDR3aa: CASSYQLATEQFF

d_gene: NA
abundance: NA
j_gene: TRBJ2-3
v_gene: TRBV3-1
CDR3nt: TGTGCCAGCAGCCAAGATTTGGCGGGGAGAGGCACAGATACGCAGTATTTT
CDR3aa: CASSQDLAGRGTDTQYF

d_gene: NA
abundance: NA
j_gene: TRBJ1-1
v_gene: TRBV9
CDR3nt: TGTGCCAGCAGCGTGAATCCAGGTGATGCGAACACTGAAGCTTTCTTT
CDR3aa: CASSVNPGDANTEAFF

d_gene: NA
abundance: NA
j_gene: TRBJ2-5
v_gene: TRBV6-1
CDR3nt: TGTGCCAGCAGCCACCACCAGGAAGAGACCCAGTACTTC
CDR3aa: CASSHHQEETQYF